This paragraph covers one TCR beta chain sequence. Its antigen is undetermined. These data are taken from a study of Ad26.COV2.S vaccination and SARS-CoV-2 variants. At the level of the study: Participants got Ad26.COV2.S intramuscularly, once or twice 56 days apart. General observations from the study: Reported findings describe substantial breadth in spike-specific CD8+ and CD4+ T cell responses following vaccination.

The method was immunoSEQ multiplex PCR; TCRdb's version includes in-frame clones alone and lacks a portion of them. The data show about 420,000 clones, 70% to 90% seen once. CDR3 length: 19 amino acids. Germline-derived CDR1 and CDR2 are LNHDA and SQIVND (reference sequence). Trimming removed 4 bases from V and 4 bases from J, with 25 bases in between. Treatment described: roughly 19 received Ad26.COV2.S at low or high dose, single or two shots; several received placebo; per-sample allocation not given. The samples were gathered on day 63 after the first injection of vaccine or placebo. This rearrangement joins TRBV19 to TRBJ1-4; a weak D match, TRBD1 (5 bases). Sequencing used peripheral blood, obtained in a trial of Ad26.COV2.S vaccine versus placebo. The receptor was isolated from a person between 18 and 65 years old who received the Ad26.COV2.S COVID-19 vaccine or a placebo. CDR3 sequence (DNA): TGTGCCAGTAGTACTCAACGTCCCCCGGGACCTCGGGTTAATGAAAAACTGTTTTTT. This sequence encodes CASSTQRPPGPRVNEKLFF.